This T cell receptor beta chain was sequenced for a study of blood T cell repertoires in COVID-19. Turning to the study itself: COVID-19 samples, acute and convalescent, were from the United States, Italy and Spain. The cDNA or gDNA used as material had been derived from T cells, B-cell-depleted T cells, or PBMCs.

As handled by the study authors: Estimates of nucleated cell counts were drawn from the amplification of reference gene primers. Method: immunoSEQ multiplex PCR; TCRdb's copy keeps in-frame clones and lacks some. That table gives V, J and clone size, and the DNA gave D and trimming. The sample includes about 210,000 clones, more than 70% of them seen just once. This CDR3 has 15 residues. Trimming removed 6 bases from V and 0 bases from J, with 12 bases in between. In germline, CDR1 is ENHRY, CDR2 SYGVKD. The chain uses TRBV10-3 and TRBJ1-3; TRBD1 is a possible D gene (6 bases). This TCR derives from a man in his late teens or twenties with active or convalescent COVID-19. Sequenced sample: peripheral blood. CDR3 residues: CAIRNGQLSGNTIYF. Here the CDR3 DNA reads TGTGCCATCAGAAATGGACAGCTCTCTGGAAACACCATATATTTT.